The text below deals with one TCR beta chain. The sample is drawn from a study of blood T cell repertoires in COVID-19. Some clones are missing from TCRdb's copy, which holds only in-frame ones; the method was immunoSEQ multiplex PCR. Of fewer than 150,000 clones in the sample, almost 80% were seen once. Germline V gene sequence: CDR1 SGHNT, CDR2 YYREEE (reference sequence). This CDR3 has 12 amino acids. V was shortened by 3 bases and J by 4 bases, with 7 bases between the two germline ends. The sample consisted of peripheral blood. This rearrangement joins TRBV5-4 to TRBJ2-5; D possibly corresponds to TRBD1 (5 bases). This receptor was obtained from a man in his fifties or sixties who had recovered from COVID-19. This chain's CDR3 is CASSSDRETQYF. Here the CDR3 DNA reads TGTGCCAGCAGCTCAGACAGAGAGACCCAGTACTTC.